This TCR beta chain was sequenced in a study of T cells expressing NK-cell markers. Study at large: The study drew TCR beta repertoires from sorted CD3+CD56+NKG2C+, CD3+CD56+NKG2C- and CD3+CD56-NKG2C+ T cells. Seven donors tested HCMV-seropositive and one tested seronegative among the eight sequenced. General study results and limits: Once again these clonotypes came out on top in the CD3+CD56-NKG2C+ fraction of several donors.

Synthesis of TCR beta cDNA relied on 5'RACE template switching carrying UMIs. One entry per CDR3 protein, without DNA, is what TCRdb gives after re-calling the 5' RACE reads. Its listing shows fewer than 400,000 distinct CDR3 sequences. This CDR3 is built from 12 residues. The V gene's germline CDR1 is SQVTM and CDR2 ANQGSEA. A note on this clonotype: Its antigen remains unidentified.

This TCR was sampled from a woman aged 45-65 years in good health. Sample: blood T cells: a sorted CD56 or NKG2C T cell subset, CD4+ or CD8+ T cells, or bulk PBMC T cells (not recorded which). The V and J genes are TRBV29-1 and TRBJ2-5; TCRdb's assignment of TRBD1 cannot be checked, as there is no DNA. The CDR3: CSVQGRQETQYF.